A single sample is the source of the 31 T cell receptor beta chains below, sequenced in a study of OX40 agonist ivuxolimab in advanced cancers. Assay used: immunoSEQ multiplex PCR; TCRdb lists only in-frame clones, some missing. This sample carries around 80,000 clones, approximately 86% of them seen once, and the ten largest clones take about 2.6%. Sample: CD4+ or CD8+ T cells sorted from blood, taken in a trial of the OX40 agonist ivuxolimab. Receptor source: an adult with an advanced solid tumor such as melanoma, head and neck, liver or kidney cancer.

This clone was counted a few times. The rearrangement links TRBV18 to TRBJ1-1, with D perhaps TRBD1 (6 bases). The germline V and J ends were trimmed by 6 bases and 1 base, with 9 bases remaining between them. The germline CDR1 and CDR2 sequences are KGHSH and LQKENI. The CDR3 has 13 residues. CDR3 coding DNA: TGTGCCAGCTCGTCGACAGGGAACACTGAAGCTTTCTTT. This sequence encodes CASSSTGNTEAFF. The full variable domain, its missing parts supplied by reference TRBV18 and TRBJ1-1, is NAGVMQNPRHLVRRRGQEARLRCSPMKGHSHVYWYRQLPEEGLKFMVYLQKENIIDESGMPKERFSAEFPKEGPSILRIQQVVRGDSAAYFCASSSTGNTEAFFGQGTRLTVV.

The J gene is TRBJ1-6, the V gene TRBV5-5; TRBD1 matches at 7 bases. The CDR3 covers 16 residues. Losses at the gene ends were 0 bases for V and 2 bases for J; bases not matched to a gene: 2. Germline CDR1 is SGHKS and CDR2 is YYEKEE (reference sequence). CDR3 in DNA: TGTGCCAGCAGCTTGGCAGGGGGTCCCTATAATTCACCCCTCCACTTT. Translating it yields CASSLAGGPYNSPLHF.

This rearrangement joins TRBV28 to TRBJ2-7; D uncertain. Germline V gene sequence: CDR1 MDHEN, CDR2 SYDVKM. The CDR3 is 14 amino acids. The V and J ends lost 6 bases and 6 bases respectively, with 18 bases between them. CDR3 residues: CASSPIARGREQYV. The CDR3 DNA reads as TGTGCCAGCAGCCCTATCGCTAGAGGACGCGAGCAGTACGTC.

As concerns this clone: The junction and the germline gene differ at one end; a read error may be behind it. The chain has TRBV5-6 and TRBJ2-3; no clear D gene. In germline, CDR1 is SGHDT, CDR2 YYEEEE. CDR3 length: 15 residues. The CDR3 loop is CASSLEEYYTDRQYF. Written as DNA, the CDR3 is TGTGCCAGCAGCTTGGAGGAGTACTACACAGATAGGCAGTATTTT.

The rearrangement links TRBV5-4 to TRBJ1-5, with D unclear. The germline V gene has CDR1 SGHNT and CDR2 YYREEE (reference sequence). With 3 bases removed from V and 0 bases from J, the gap between germline ends came to 10 bases. The CDR3 is made up of 15 amino acids. The CDR3 sequence is CASSYGQDSNQPQHF. CDR3 DNA sequence: TGTGCCAGCAGCTACGGTCAGGATAGCAATCAGCCCCAGCATTTT.

Of note for this clone: The junction does not match germline at one end; this may be a read error. V is TRBV18 and J is TRBJ1-2; D remains ambiguous. This CDR3 is 16 amino acids long. Per germline, CDR1 KGHSH and CDR2 LQKENI. The CDR3 DNA follows: TGTGCCAGCTCACCAGGGTCTGACGTGTTAATGGCTACTCGTTCATTC. It is translated as CASSPGSDVLMATRSF.

The chain uses TRBV18 and TRBJ1-6; TRBD1 matches 10 bases. With 2 bases clipped from V and 0 bases from J, the junction kept 4 bases outside the gene matches. CDR1 KGHSH and CDR2 LQKENI come from the germline V gene. The CDR3 runs to 18 residues. In DNA form, the CDR3 reads TGTGCCAGCTCACCAGGGGACAGGGGAGCCTCCTATAATTCACCCCTCCACTTT. Translated: CASSPGDRGASYNSPLHF. Full variable domain (rest looked up from reference TRBV18 and TRBJ1-6): NAGVMQNPRHLVRRRGQEARLRCSPMKGHSHVYWYRQLPEEGLKFMVYLQKENIIDESGMPKERFSAEFPKEGPSILRIQQVVRGDSAAYFCASSPGDRGASYNSPLHFGNGTRLTVT.

The gene calls are TRBV28 and TRBJ2-7, with D possibly being TRBD2 (5 bases). The V end lost 5 bases, the J end lost 2 bases, and 10 bases lay between the germline ends. Germline loops: CDR1 MDHEN, CDR2 SYDVKM. This CDR3 is 13 amino acids long. In DNA form, the CDR3 reads TGTGCCAGCAGTGCGGACGGGGCCTACGAGCAGTACGTC. Translated, it gives CASSADGAYEQYV.

The chain carries TRBV28 and TRBJ1-1; TRBD1 might be the D (5 bases). Per the germline V gene, CDR1 is MDHEN and CDR2 is SYDVKM. The CDR3 contains 15 residues. V was cut by 2 bases and J by 1 base, with 11 bases left in between. The CDR3 loop reads CASSLGSQGNTEAFF. The CDR3, as DNA: TGTGCCAGCAGTTTAGGCTCTCAGGGGAACACTGAAGCTTTCTTT.

The V and J genes are TRBV10-3 and TRBJ1-2, with 7 bases lining up with TRBD1. J was trimmed by 3 bases and V by 2 bases; bases with no gene match: 15. This CDR3 is built from 18 residues. Germline CDR1 is ENHRY and CDR2 is SYGVKD. The CDR3 is CAISEVRTGLRRDYGYTF. As DNA, the CDR3 is TGTGCCATCAGTGAGGTAAGGACAGGCCTCCGAAGGGACTATGGCTACACCTTC.

The genes are TRBV5-5 and TRBJ2-5, with TRBD1 matching 9 bases. CDR1 and CDR2 from the germline V gene are SGHKS and YYEKEE (reference sequence). There are 15 residues in the CDR3. J was trimmed by 4 bases and V by 4 bases; bases with no gene match: 8. The CDR3 region is CASSTTTGGRETQYF. The CDR3 DNA is TGTGCCAGCAGCACCACCACAGGGGGCAGAGAGACCCAGTACTTC.

The chain combines TRBV7-9 with TRBJ1-2; no firm D call. V was cut by 5 bases and J by 4 bases, with 14 bases left in between. This CDR3 is built from 14 residues. Germline CDR1 and CDR2: SEHNR and FQNEAQ (reference sequence). In DNA form, the CDR3 reads TGTGCCAGCAGCCCGCCGGACGGCCTCTATGGCTACACCTTC. Amino acids: CASSPPDGLYGYTF.

This clone was recorded once. The chain has TRBV18 and TRBJ1-6, with a weak D call TRBD1 (6 bases). The germline V gene has CDR1 KGHSH and CDR2 LQKENI. The V gene lost 2 bases and the J gene lost 9 bases, with 11 bases spanning the gap. This CDR3 is 14 amino acids long. CDR3 residues: CASSPTGTSSPLHF. Written as DNA, the CDR3 is TGTGCCAGCTCACCAACAGGGACCAGTTCACCCCTCCACTTT.

The chain uses TRBV7-3 and TRBJ2-1, with TRBD1 matching over 8 bases. J gave up 9 bases and V 3 bases, and 13 bases lay outside the gene matches. The V gene's germline CDR1 is SGHTA and CDR2 FQGTGA. This CDR3 has 16 residues. The CDR3 DNA is TGTGCCAGCAGCTTGGACAGGGTTTTTGATGGGGGTGAGCAGTTCTTC. Encoded protein: CASSLDRVFDGGEQFF.

The gene calls are TRBV11-2 and TRBJ2-2; D uncertain. This CDR3 is 14 amino acids long. The germline V and J ends were trimmed by 4 bases and 3 bases, with 9 bases remaining between them. Per the germline V gene, CDR1 is SGHAT and CDR2 is FQNNGV. CDR3 bases: TGTGCCAGCAGCTCAGGATTTGACACCGGGGAGCTGTTTTTT. It yields the protein CASSSGFDTGELFF. The full variable domain, its missing parts supplied by reference TRBV11-2 and TRBJ2-2, is EAGVAQSPRYKIIEKRQSVAFWCNPISGHATLYWYQQILGQGPKLLIQFQNNGVVDDSQLPKDRFSAERLKGVDSTLKIQPAKLEDSAVYLCASSSGFDTGELFFGEGSRLTVL.

This clone showed up just once. The chain has TRBV28 and TRBJ2-2, with 7 positions matching TRBD2. The J segment lost 0 bases and the V segment lost 6 bases, leaving 13 bases of the junction unmatched. The length of the CDR3 is 18 residues. Germline CDR1 and CDR2: MDHEN and SYDVKM. Here the CDR3 DNA reads TGTGCCAGCAGAATCCCACCTGGGGGGGGACCGAACACCGGGGAGCTGTTTTTT. Protein product: CASRIPPGGGPNTGELFF. Full variable domain (remainder filled in from reference TRBV28 and TRBJ2-2): DVKVTQSSRYLVKRTGEKVFLECVQDMDHENMFWYRQDPGLGLRLIYFSYDVKMKEKGDIPEGYSVSREKKERFSLILESASTNQTSMYLCASRIPPGGGPNTGELFFGEGSRLTVL.

The V call is TRBV15, the J call TRBJ1-1, with 10 bases that match TRBD1. Germline V gene data show CDR1 as LNHNV and CDR2 as YYDKDF (reference sequence). This CDR3 has 16 amino acids. Trimming removed 2 bases from V and 1 base from J; junction bases left unmatched: 4. CDR3 DNA: TGTGCCACCAGCAGATACGACAGGGGGCCGAACACTGAAGCTTTCTTT. It is translated as CATSRYDRGPNTEAFF.

The chain carries TRBV5-1 and TRBJ2-7; D is unclear. The CDR3 contains 15 residues. CDR1 and CDR2 from the germline V gene are SGHRS and YFSETQ. Deletions cut 1 base from V and 3 bases from J, with 14 bases between. The CDR3 sequence is CASSLSGDSYYEQYV. The CDR3 DNA reads as TGCGCCAGCAGCTTGTCAGGCGACTCCTACTACGAGCAGTACGTC.

CDR3 DNA: TGTGCCAGCAGCTTATACTCTGGAAACACCATATATTTT. It is translated as CASSLYSGNTIYF. The chain carries TRBV7-2 and TRBJ1-3, with unresolved D. The germline CDR1 and CDR2 sequences are SGHTA and FQGNSA. There are 13 residues in the CDR3. V gave up 2 bases and J gave up 0 bases, with 2 bases separating them.

The rearrangement links TRBV11-2 to TRBJ2-6; the D gene is possibly TRBD2 (6 bases). CDR3 length: 15 residues. Trimming stripped 5 bases from V and 3 bases from J, with 11 bases between. Germline CDR1 is SGHAT and CDR2 is FQNNGV. The CDR3 region has the DNA TGTGCCAGCAGCCCGCGGGACGTTGGGGCCAACGTCCTGACTTTC. Translating gives CASSPRDVGANVLTF.

This chain uses TRBV4-1 with TRBJ1-2; possibly TRBD1 for D (6 bases). The CDR3 totals 15 residues. CDR1 is MGHRA, CDR2 YSYEKL, per germline. The V end was cut by 4 bases, the J end by 4 bases, with 16 bases between. CDR3 sequence reads: CASSPERGITYGYTF. The DNA for the CDR3 is TGCGCCAGCAGCCCAGAGAGGGGGATAACCTATGGCTACACCTTC.

V and J are TRBV5-6 and TRBJ2-3, with 11 bases matching TRBD2. The CDR3 extends over 18 amino acids. V lost 6 bases and J lost 0; bases outside the gene matches: 12. CDR1 is SGHDT and CDR2 is YYEEEE in the germline V gene. CDR3 coding DNA: TGTGCCAGCACTTTCCGTTATAGCGGGGGGGTTAGCACAGATACGCAGTATTTT. Protein product: CASTFRYSGGVSTDTQYF.

The CDR3 DNA is TGTGCCAGTAGTATACGTCCGGCAGAAGGGACTGAAGCTTTCTTT. It encodes CASSIRPAEGTEAFF. This chain links TRBV19 with TRBJ1-1; no clear D gene. From germline, CDR1 is LNHDA and CDR2 SQIVND (reference sequence). This CDR3 is 15 amino acids long. Trimming left V 2 bases short and J 5 bases short, with 15 bases between.

The chain recombines TRBV7-3 with TRBJ2-1, with 7 nucleotides matching TRBD2. Trimming took 5 bases from V and 5 from J; bases not matched to a gene: 6. The germline gives CDR1 SGHTA, CDR2 FQGTGA. This CDR3 has 14 amino acids. The CDR3 DNA follows: TGTGCCAGCAGCCCGGGACTACCGGACAATGAGCAGTTCTTC. Its translation is CASSPGLPDNEQFF.

This clone was observed once. The rearrangement uses TRBV19 and TRBJ2-2; 8 bases are a match to TRBD2. The germline CDR1 and CDR2 sequences are LNHDA and SQIVND (reference sequence). The CDR3 runs 14 residues. V shed 7 bases and J 6 bases; nucleotides not matched to a gene: 7. The CDR3 DNA sequence: TGTGCCAGTACTCCCCGGGGACTAGCCGGGGAGCTGTTTTTT. Protein product: CASTPRGLAGELFF. Together with reference TRBV19 and TRBJ2-2, the CDR3 gives the full variable domain: DGGITQSPKYLFRKEGQNVTLSCEQNLNHDAMYWYRQDPGQGLRLIYYSQIVNDFQKGDIAEGYSVSREKKESFPLTVTSAQKNPTAFYLCASTPRGLAGELFFGEGSRLTVL.

The chain is built from TRBV7-9 and TRBJ2-3; D is uncertain. Per germline, CDR1 SEHNR and CDR2 FQNEAQ (reference sequence). This CDR3 is built from 14 residues. Trimming removed 0 bases from V and 0 bases from J, with 4 bases in between. The CDR3 region is CASSLAASTDTQYF. CDR3 nucleotide sequence: TGTGCCAGCAGCTTAGCTGCTAGCACAGATACGCAGTATTTT.

This rearrangement joins TRBV6-5 to TRBJ1-5; TRBD1 matches at 9 bases. Germline CDR1 and CDR2: MNHEY and SVGAGI. The length of the CDR3 is 15 residues. J was trimmed by 0 bases and V by 5 bases; bases with no gene match: 2. CDR3 loop: CASSGTGPSNQPQHF. The CDR3 DNA follows: TGTGCCAGCAGTGGGACAGGGCCTAGCAATCAGCCCCAGCATTTT.

The chain combines TRBV7-9 with TRBJ1-2; possible D gene TRBD1, 5 bases. V lost 2 bases, J lost 4 bases, and 11 bases lay in between. CDR3 length: 14 residues. Germline V CDR1 and CDR2: SEHNR, FQNEAQ (reference sequence). The CDR3 reads CASSLQGGPYGYTF. The CDR3 coding sequence is TGTGCCAGCAGCTTACAGGGAGGGCCCTATGGCTACACCTTC.

CDR3 residues: CASSVYQGTDTQYF. The CDR3 DNA follows: TGTGCCAGCAGTGTTTACCAGGGCACAGATACGCAGTATTTT. The chain is built from TRBV6-1 and TRBJ2-3; D is undetermined. The germline V gene has CDR1 MNHNS and CDR2 SASEGT. The CDR3 is 14 amino acids. Trimming removed 4 bases from V and 1 base from J, with 9 bases in between.

About this clone itself: The sample carries other DNA sequences with the same CDR3. The V and J genes are TRBV2 and TRBJ2-5; possibly TRBD1 or TRBD2 for D (6 bases each). The CDR3 has 11 amino acids. With 7 bases removed from V and 5 bases from J, the gap between germline ends came to 8 bases. CDR1 and CDR2 from the germline V gene are SNHLY and FYNNEI. CDR3 sequence: CASKGGETQYF. The CDR3 DNA sequence: TGTGCCAGCAAAGGGGGGGAGACCCAGTACTTC.

V gene TRBV5-4 combines with J gene TRBJ2-7, with 7 bases matching TRBD1. V was clipped by 5 bases and J by 0 bases; unmatched bases: 5. The CDR3 covers 14 residues. Per the germline V gene, CDR1 is SGHNT and CDR2 is YYREEE (reference sequence). CDR3 in amino acids: CASSRNRGSYEQYV. The CDR3 DNA reads TGTGCCAGCAGTCGTAACAGGGGCTCCTACGAGCAGTACGTC.